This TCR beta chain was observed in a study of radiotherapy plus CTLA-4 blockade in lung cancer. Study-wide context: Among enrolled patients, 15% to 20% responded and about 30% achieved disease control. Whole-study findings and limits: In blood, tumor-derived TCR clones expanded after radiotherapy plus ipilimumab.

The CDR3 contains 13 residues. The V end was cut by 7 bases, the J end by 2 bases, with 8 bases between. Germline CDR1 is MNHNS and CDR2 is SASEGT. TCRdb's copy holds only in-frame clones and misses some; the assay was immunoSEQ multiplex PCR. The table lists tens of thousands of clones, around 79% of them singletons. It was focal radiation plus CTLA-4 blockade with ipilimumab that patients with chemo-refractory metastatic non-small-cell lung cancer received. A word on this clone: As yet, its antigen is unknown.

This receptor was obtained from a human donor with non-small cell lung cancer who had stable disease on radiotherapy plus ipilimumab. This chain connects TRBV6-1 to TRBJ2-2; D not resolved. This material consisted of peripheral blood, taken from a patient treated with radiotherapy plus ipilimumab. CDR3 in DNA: TGTGCCAGCACGACGGATAACACCGGGGAGCTGTTTTTT. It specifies CASTTDNTGELFF.